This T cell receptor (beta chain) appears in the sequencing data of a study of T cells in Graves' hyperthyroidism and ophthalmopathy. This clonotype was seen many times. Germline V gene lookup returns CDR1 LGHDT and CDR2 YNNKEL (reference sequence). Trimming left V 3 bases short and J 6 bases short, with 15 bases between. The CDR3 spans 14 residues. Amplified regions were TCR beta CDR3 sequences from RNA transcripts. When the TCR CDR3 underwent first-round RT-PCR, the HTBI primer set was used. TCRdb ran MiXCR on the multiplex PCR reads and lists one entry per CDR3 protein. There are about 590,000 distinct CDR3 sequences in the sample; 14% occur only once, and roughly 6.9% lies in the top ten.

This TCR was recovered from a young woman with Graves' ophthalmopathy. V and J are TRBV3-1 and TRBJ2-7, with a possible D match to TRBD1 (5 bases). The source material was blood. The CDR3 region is CASSQGPNLPEQYF. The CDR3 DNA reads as TGTGCCAGCAGCCAGGGGCCAAATCTTCCCGAGCAGTACTTC.